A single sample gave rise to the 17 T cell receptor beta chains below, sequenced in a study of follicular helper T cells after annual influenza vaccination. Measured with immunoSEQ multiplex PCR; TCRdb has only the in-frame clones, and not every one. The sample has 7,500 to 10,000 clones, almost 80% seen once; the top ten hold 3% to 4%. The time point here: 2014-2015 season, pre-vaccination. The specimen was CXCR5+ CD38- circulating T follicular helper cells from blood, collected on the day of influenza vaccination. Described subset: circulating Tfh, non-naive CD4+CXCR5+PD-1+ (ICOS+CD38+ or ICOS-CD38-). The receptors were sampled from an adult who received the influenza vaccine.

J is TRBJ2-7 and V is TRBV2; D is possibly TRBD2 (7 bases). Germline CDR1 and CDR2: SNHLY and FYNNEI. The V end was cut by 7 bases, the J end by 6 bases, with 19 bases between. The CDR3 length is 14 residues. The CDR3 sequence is CASIDRGGASEQYF. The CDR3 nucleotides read TGTGCCAGCATCGATAGAGGGGGGGCCTCCGAGCAGTACTTC.

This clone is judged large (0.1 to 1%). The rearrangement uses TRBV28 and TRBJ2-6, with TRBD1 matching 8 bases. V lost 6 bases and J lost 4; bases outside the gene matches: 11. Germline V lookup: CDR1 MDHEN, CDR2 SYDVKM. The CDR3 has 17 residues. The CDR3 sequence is CASSRPQGAAGANVLTF. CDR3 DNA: TGTGCCAGCAGCCGCCCTCAGGGGGCGGCAGGGGCCAACGTCCTGACTTTC. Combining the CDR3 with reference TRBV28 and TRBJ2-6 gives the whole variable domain DVKVTQSSRYLVKRTGEKVFLECVQDMDHENMFWYRQDPGLGLRLIYFSYDVKMKEKGDIPEGYSVSREKKERFSLILESASTNQTSMYLCASSRPQGAAGANVLTFGAGSRLTVL.

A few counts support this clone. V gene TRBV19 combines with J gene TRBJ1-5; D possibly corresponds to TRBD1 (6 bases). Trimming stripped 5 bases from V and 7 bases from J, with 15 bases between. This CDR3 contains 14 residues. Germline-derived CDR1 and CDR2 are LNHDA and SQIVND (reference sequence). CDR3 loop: CASSWQGQGQPQHF. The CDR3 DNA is TGTGCCAGTAGTTGGCAGGGGCAGGGGCAGCCCCAGCATTTT.

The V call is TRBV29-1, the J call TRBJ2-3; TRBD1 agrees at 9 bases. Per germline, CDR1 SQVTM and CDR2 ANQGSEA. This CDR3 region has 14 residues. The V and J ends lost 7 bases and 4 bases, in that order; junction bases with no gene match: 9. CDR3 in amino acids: CSAGQGISADTQYF. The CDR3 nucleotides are TGCAGCGCTGGACAGGGGATCTCGGCAGATACGCAGTATTTT.

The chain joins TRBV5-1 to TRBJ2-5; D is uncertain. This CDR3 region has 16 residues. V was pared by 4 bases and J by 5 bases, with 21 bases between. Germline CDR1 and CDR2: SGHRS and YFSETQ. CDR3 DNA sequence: TGCGCCAGCAGCCCAGGCTCTAGTGGCCCGGCGGAGACCCAGTACTTC. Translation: CASSPGSSGPAETQYF.

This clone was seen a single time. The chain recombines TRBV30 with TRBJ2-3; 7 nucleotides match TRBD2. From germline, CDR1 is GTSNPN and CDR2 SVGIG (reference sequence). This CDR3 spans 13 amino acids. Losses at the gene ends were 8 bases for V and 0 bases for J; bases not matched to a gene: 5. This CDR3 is CAVTAGSTDTQYF. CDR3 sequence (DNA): TGTGCCGTGACAGCGGGGAGCACAGATACGCAGTATTTT.

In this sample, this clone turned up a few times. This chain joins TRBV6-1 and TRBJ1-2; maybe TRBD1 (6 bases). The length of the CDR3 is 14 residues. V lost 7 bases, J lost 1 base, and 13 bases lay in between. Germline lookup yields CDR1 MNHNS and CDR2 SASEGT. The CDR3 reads CASNLEGGNYGYTF. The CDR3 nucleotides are TGTGCCAGCAATCTAGAGGGGGGTAACTATGGCTACACCTTC.

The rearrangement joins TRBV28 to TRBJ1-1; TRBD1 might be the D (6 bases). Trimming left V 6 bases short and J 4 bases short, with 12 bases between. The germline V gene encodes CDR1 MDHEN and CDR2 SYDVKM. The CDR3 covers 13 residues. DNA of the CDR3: TGTGCCAGCAGAGAACAGGGAGCCACTGAAGCTTTCTTT. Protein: CASREQGATEAFF.

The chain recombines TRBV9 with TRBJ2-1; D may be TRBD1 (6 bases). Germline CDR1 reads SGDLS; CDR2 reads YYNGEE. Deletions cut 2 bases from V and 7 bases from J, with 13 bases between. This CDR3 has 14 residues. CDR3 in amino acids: CASSVRETGNEQFF. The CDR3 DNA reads TGTGCCAGCAGCGTTCGCGAAACAGGGAATGAGCAGTTCTTC.

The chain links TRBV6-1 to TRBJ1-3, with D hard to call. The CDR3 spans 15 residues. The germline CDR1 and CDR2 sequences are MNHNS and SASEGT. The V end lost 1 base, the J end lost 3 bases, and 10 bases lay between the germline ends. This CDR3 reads CASSEGRMNGNTIYF. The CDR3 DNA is TGTGCCAGCAGTGAAGGGAGAATGAATGGAAACACCATATATTTT.

The CDR3 DNA reads as TGTGCCAGCAGCCAACAGGGACTCTACGAGCAGTACTTC. Translated: CASSQQGLYEQYF. This chain connects TRBV5-6 to TRBJ2-7; D may correspond to TRBD1 or TRBD2 (6 bases each). Trimming took off 4 bases at V and 3 bases at J, with 11 bases between the two ends. Germline CDR1 is SGHDT and CDR2 is YYEEEE. The CDR3 is 13 amino acids.

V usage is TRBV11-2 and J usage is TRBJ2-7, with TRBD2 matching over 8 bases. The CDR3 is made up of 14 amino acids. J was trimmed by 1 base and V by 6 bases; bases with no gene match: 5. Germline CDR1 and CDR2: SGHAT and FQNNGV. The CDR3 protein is CASREAGVSYEQYF. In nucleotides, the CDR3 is TGTGCCAGCAGGGAAGCGGGGGTATCCTACGAGCAGTACTTC.

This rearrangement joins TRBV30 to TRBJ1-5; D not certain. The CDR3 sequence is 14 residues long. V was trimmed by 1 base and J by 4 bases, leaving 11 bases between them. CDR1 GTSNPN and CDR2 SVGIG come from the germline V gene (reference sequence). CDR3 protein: CAWSATNPNQPQHF. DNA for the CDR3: TGTGCCTGGAGTGCCACAAACCCTAATCAGCCCCAGCATTTT.

CDR3 in DNA: TGTGCCAGCAGCTTAGTGGCTGTAACAGATACGCAGTATTTT. Its protein product is CASSLVAVTDTQYF. The J gene is TRBJ2-3, the V gene TRBV13; D uncertain. This CDR3 comprises 14 residues. Germline V gene lookup returns CDR1 PRHDT and CDR2 FYEKMQ (reference sequence). Trimming took off 1 base at V and 3 bases at J, with 8 bases between the two ends.

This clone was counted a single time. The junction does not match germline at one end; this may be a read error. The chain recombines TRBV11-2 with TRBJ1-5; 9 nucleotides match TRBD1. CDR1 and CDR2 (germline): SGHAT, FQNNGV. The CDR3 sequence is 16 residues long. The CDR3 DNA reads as TGTGCCAGCAGCCTAGAAGGGACAGGGATCGGGCAGCCCCAGCATTTT. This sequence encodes CASSLEGTGIGQPQHF.

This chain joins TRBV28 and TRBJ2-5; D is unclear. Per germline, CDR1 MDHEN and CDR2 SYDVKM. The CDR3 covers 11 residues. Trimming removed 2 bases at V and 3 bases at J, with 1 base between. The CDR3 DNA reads TGTGCCAGCAGTTTAAAAGAGACCCAGTACTTC. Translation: CASSLKETQYF.

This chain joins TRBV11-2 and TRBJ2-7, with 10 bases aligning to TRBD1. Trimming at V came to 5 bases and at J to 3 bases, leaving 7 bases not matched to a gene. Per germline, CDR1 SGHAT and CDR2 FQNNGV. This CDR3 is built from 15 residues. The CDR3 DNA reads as TGTGCCAGCAGCGTAGGACAGGGGGTTTTCTACGAGCAGTACTTC. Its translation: CASSVGQGVFYEQYF.